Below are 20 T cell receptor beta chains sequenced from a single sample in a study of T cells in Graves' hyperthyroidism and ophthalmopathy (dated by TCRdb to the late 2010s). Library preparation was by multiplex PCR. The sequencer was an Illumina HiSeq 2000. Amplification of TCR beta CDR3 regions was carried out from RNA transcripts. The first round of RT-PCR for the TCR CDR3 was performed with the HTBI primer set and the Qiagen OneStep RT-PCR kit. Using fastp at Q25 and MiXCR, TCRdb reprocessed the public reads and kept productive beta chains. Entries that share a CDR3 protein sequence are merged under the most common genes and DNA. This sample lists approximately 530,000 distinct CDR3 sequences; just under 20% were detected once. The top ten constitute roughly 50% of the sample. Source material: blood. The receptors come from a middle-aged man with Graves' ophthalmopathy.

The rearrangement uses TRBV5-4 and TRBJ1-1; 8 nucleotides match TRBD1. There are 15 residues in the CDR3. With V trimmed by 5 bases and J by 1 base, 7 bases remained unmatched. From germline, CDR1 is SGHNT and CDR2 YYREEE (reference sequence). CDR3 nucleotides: TGTGCCAGCAGTTCCGGACAGGGTGGGAACACTGAAGCTTTCTTT. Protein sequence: CASSSGQGGNTEAFF.

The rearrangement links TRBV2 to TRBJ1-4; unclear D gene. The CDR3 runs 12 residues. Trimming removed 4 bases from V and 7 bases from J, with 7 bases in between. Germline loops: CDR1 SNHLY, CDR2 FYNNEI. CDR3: CASSVVLEKLFF. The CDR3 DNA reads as TGTGCCAGCAGTGTCGTCCTTGAAAAACTGTTTTTT.

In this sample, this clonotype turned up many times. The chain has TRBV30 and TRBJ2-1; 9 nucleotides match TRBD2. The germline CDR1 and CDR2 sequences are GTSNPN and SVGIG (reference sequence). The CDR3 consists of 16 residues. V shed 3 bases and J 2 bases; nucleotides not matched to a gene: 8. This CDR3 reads CAWSVAGVGPYNEQFF. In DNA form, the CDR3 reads TGTGCCTGGAGCGTAGCGGGAGTTGGGCCCTACAATGAGCAGTTCTTC.

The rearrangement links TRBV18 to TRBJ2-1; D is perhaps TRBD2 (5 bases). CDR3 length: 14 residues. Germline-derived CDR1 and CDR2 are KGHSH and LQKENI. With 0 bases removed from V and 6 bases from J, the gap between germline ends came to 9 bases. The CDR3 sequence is CASSPPSSSNEQFF. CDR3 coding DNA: TGTGCCAGCTCACCACCGTCTAGCAGCAATGAGCAGTTCTTC.

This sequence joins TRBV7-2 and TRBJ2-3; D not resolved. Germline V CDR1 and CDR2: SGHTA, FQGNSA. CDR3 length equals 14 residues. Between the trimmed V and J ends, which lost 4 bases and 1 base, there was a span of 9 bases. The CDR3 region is CASSSDGGTDTQYF. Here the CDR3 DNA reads TGTGCCAGCAGCTCCGATGGGGGCACAGATACGCAGTATTTT.

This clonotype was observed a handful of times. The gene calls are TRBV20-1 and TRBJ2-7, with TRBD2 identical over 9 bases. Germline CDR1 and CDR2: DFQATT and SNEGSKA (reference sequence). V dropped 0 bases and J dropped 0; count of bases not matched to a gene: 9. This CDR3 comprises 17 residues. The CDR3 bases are TGCAGTGCTAGAGATCTAACTAGCGGGCTTAGCTCCTACGAGCAGTACTTC. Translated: CSARDLTSGLSSYEQYF.

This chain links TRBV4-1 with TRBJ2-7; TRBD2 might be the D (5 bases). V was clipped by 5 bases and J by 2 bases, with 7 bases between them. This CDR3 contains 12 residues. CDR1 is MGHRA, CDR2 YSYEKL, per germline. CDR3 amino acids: CASSGLTYEQYF. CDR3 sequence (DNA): TGCGCCAGCAGCGGACTTACCTACGAGCAGTACTTC.

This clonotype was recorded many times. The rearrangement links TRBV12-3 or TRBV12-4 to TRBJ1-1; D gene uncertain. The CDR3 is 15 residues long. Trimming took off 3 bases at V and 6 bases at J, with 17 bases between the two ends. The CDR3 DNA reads TGTGCCAGCAGTTTCCGGCCACCTATGGTCTCTGAAGCTTTCTTT. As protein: CASSFRPPMVSEAFF.

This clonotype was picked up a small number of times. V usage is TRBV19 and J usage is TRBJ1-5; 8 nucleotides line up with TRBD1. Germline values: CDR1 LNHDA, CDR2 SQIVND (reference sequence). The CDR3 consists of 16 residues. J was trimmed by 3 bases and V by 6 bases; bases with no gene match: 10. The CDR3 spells CASSRPRTGTNQPQHF. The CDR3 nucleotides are TGTGCCAGTAGCCGACCGAGGACAGGGACCAATCAGCCCCAGCATTTT.

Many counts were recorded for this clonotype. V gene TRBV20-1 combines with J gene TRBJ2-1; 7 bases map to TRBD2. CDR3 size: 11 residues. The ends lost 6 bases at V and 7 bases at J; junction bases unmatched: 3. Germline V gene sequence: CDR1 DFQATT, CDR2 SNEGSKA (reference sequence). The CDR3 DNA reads TGCAGTGCGGGGGGGGGTAATGAGCAGTTCTTC. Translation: CSAGGGNEQFF.

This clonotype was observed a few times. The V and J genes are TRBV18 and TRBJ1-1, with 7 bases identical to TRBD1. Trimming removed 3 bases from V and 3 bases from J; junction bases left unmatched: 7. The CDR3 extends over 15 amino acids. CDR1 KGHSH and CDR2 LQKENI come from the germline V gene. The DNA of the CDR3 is TGTGCCAGCTCACCCGAACCGACAGGGTACACTGAAGCTTTCTTT. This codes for CASSPEPTGYTEAFF.

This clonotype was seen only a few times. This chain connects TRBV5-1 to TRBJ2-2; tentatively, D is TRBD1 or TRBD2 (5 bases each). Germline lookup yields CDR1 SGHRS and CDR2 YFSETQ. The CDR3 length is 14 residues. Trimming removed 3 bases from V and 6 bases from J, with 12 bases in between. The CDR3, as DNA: TGCGCCAGCAGCTCTCTCGGGGCCGCCGGGGAGCTGTTTTTT. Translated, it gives CASSSLGAAGELFF. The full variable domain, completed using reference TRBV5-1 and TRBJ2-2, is KAGVTQTPRYLIKTRGQQVTLSCSPISGHRSVSWYQQTPGQGLQFLFEYFSETQRNKGNFPGRFSGRQFSNSRSEMNVSTLELGDSALYLCASSSLGAAGELFFGEGSRLTVL.

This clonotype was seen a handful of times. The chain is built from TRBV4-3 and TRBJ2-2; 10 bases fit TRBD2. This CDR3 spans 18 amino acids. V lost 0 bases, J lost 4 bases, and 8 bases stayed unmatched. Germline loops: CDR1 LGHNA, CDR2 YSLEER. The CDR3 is CASSQEGGLAGVTGELFF. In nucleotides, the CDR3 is TGCGCCAGCAGCCAAGAAGGTGGTCTAGCGGGAGTCACCGGGGAGCTGTTTTTT.

The CDR3 reads CASSLDGGPYEQYF. CDR3 DNA sequence: TGCGCCAGCAGCTTGGACGGGGGTCCCTACGAGCAGTACTTC. The rearrangement uses TRBV5-1 and TRBJ2-7; D perhaps matches TRBD2 (6 bases). The CDR3 covers 14 residues. The ends were cut back, 0 bases at V and 2 bases at J, with 9 bases in the middle. CDR1 is SGHRS and CDR2 is YFSETQ in the germline V gene. Drawing the rest from reference TRBV5-1 and TRBJ2-7, the complete variable domain is KAGVTQTPRYLIKTRGQQVTLSCSPISGHRSVSWYQQTPGQGLQFLFEYFSETQRNKGNFPGRFSGRQFSNSRSEMNVSTLELGDSALYLCASSLDGGPYEQYFGPGTRLTVT.

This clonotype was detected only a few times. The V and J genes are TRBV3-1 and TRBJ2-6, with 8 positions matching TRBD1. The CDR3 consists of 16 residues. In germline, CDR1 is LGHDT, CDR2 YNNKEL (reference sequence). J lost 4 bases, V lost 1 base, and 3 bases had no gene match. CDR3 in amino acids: CASSQGQGAGANVLTF. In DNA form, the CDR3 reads TGTGCCAGCAGCCAAGGCCAGGGGGCCGGGGCCAACGTCCTGACTTTC.

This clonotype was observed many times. CDR3 amino acids: CASSPNGRNYGYTF. The DNA for the CDR3 is TGTGCCAGCAGTCCGAACGGCCGTAACTATGGCTACACCTTC. V usage is TRBV2 and J usage is TRBJ1-2; D gene uncertain. There are 14 residues in the CDR3. The V end was cut by 5 bases, the J end by 1 base, with 11 bases between. CDR1 SNHLY and CDR2 FYNNEI come from the germline V gene.

This CDR3 reads CSALGGPGPESEQYF. CDR3 nucleotides: TGCAGTGCTCTGGGGGGTCCAGGACCCGAAAGCGAGCAGTACTTC. This chain links TRBV20-1 with TRBJ2-7, with D maybe TRBD2 (6 bases). The V gene lost 5 bases and the J gene lost 6 bases, with 23 bases spanning the gap. The germline gives CDR1 DFQATT, CDR2 SNEGSKA (reference sequence). The CDR3 has 15 residues.

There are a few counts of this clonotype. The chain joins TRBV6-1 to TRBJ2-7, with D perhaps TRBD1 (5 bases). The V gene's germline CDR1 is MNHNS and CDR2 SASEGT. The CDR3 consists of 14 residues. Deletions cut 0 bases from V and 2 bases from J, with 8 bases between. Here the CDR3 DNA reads TGTGCCAGCAGTGAAGCTGGCAGGGCCTACGAGCAGTACTTC. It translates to CASSEAGRAYEQYF.

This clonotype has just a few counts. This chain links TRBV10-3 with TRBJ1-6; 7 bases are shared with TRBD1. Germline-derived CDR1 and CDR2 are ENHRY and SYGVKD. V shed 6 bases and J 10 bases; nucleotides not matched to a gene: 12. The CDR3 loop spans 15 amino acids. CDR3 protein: CAIRGGQLSRSPLHF. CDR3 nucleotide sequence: TGTGCCATCAGGGGGGGACAGCTCTCCAGGTCACCCCTCCACTTT.

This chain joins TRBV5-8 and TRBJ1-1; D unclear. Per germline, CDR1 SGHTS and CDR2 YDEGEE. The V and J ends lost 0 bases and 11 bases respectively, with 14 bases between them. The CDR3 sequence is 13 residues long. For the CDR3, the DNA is TGTGCCAGCAGCTTGGAAAGATCGTGGGAGGCTTTCTTT. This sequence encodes CASSLERSWEAFF.